The 30 T cell receptor beta chains below all came from one sample that was sequenced in a study of T cells after yellow fever vaccination. A single record per CDR3 protein comes from TCRdb applying MiXCR to the 5' RACE reads. The data show approximately 300,000 distinct CDR3 sequences, with roughly 10% seen just once and 2.5% to 4% held by the top ten. The sample here was CD4+ T cells sorted from PBMCs, taken 45 days after the yellow fever booster vaccination. Receptor source: a young man who received the YFV17D yellow fever vaccine.

The chain is built from TRBV7-2 and TRBJ1-2; TRBD1 matches 8 bases. CDR1 and CDR2 from the germline V gene are SGHTA and FQGNSA. CDR3 length: 16 amino acids. V trimming: 1 base; J trimming: 4 bases; junction bases outside the gene matches: 8. CDR3 region: CASSLVGRGLGYGYTF. The CDR3 DNA reads as TGTGCCAGCAGCTTAGTTGGCAGGGGGCTAGGCTATGGCTACACCTTC.

This clonotype turned up a few times. V is TRBV19 and J is TRBJ2-3; possibly TRBD1 or TRBD2 for D (5 bases each). With 3 bases removed from V and 6 bases from J, the gap between germline ends came to 10 bases. Germline V gene lookup returns CDR1 LNHDA and CDR2 SQIVND (reference sequence). CDR3 size: 13 residues. CDR3 amino acids: CASSIGEGDTQYF. In DNA form, the CDR3 reads TGTGCCAGTAGTATTGGCGAGGGGGATACGCAGTATTTT.

This chain connects TRBV4-3 to TRBJ1-2; D not certain. The CDR3 contains 14 residues. Germline V gene data show CDR1 as LGHNA and CDR2 as YSLEER. Trimming stripped 2 bases from V and 4 bases from J, with 11 bases between. In nucleotides, the CDR3 is TGCGCCAGCAGCCAACAGGATTCTACCTATGGCTACACCTTC. It translates to CASSQQDSTYGYTF.

The chain has TRBV12-5 and TRBJ2-2; no firm D call. Trimming removed 6 bases at V and 2 bases at J, with 4 bases between. CDR1 is LGHNT, CDR2 FRNRAP, per germline. The CDR3 sequence is 12 residues long. CDR3 coding DNA: TGTGCTAGTGGCGTTAACACCGGGGAGCTGTTTTTT. Its translation is CASGVNTGELFF.

The chain uses TRBV10-3 and TRBJ2-5; TRBD1 matches at 10 bases. V dropped 6 bases and J dropped 3; count of bases not matched to a gene: 1. This CDR3 is 13 amino acids long. CDR1 and CDR2 (germline): ENHRY, SYGVKD. As DNA, the CDR3 is TGTGCCATCAGGACAGGGGGCGAAGAGACCCAGTACTTC. This sequence encodes CAIRTGGEETQYF.

The chain employs TRBV5-1 and TRBJ2-2, with D unclear. V dropped 7 bases and J dropped 0 bases, with 7 bases sitting between them. The germline V gene has CDR1 SGHRS and CDR2 YFSETQ. This CDR3 has 13 residues. This CDR3 reads CASQVANTGELFF. CDR3 sequence (DNA): TGCGCCAGCCAGGTGGCGAACACCGGGGAGCTGTTTTTT. The full variable domain, its missing parts supplied by reference TRBV5-1 and TRBJ2-2, is KAGVTQTPRYLIKTRGQQVTLSCSPISGHRSVSWYQQTPGQGLQFLFEYFSETQRNKGNFPGRFSGRQFSNSRSEMNVSTLELGDSALYLCASQVANTGELFFGEGSRLTVL.

The table lists this clonotype with many counts. Mismatch with germline at one junction end may stem from a read error. V gene TRBV5-1 combines with J gene TRBJ2-3; D uncertain. This CDR3 region has 12 residues. Germline lookup yields CDR1 SGHRS and CDR2 YFSETQ. The CDR3 loop is CASSLSGDTQYF. The DNA of the CDR3 is TGTGCCAGCAGCTTGTCTGGGGATACGCAGTATTTT.

At least ten counts were recorded for this clonotype. This chain uses TRBV5-1 with TRBJ1-1; D is perhaps TRBD1 (6 bases). From germline, CDR1 is SGHRS and CDR2 YFSETQ. V lost 7 bases and J lost 5, with 15 bases in between. This CDR3 has 13 amino acids. Here the CDR3 DNA reads TGCGCCAGCTCGAGGGGGGAGATGACTGAAGCTTTCTTT. Its protein product is CASSRGEMTEAFF.

The chain employs TRBV6-1 and TRBJ2-7; D unclear. CDR1 is MNHNS, CDR2 SASEGT, per germline. The CDR3 is 15 residues long. Deletions cut 6 bases from V and 4 bases from J, with 19 bases between. The CDR3 is CASRRMAAGWYEQYF. The CDR3 bases are TGTGCCAGCAGGAGGATGGCGGCCGGGTGGTACGAGCAGTACTTC.

This clonotype was seen at least ten times. This sequence joins TRBV20-1 and TRBJ1-5, with D tentatively TRBD1 (6 bases). CDR3 length: 13 residues. V dropped 6 bases and J dropped 7 bases, with 16 bases sitting between them. The germline V gene has CDR1 DFQATT and CDR2 SNEGSKA (reference sequence). The CDR3 DNA reads as TGCAGTGCCAATACAGGGAGTGGGCAGCCCCAGCATTTT. It specifies CSANTGSGQPQHF.

In this sample, this clonotype turned up many times. The genes are TRBV7-2 and TRBJ1-1; possibly TRBD1 for D (5 bases). Germline V CDR1 and CDR2: SGHTA, FQGNSA. This CDR3 contains 14 residues. Trimming left V 5 bases short and J 5 bases short, with 15 bases between. The CDR3 protein is CASSRDGGRTEAFF. The CDR3 DNA follows: TGTGCCAGCAGCCGTGATGGGGGTCGGACTGAAGCTTTCTTT.

This chain uses TRBV6-5 with TRBJ2-7, with TRBD1 matching over 7 bases. Per germline, CDR1 MNHEY and CDR2 SVGAGI. V was pared by 9 bases and J by 2 bases, with 16 bases of the junction left unmatched. The CDR3 consists of 16 residues. The CDR3 sequence is CARRLYRGLRAYEQYV. The DNA of the CDR3 is TGTGCCAGGCGACTCTACAGGGGCCTAAGGGCCTACGAGCAGTACGTC.

This sequence joins TRBV19 and TRBJ2-3, with a weak D call TRBD1 (6 bases). The length of the CDR3 is 18 residues. Trimming stripped 3 bases from V and 7 bases from J, with 26 bases between. Germline V gene sequence: CDR1 LNHDA, CDR2 SQIVND (reference sequence). The CDR3 DNA reads TGTGCCAGTAGTATTTCACCCCAGACAGGAGCCACACGTTATACGCAGTATTTT. Translated: CASSISPQTGATRYTQYF.

The chain recombines TRBV6-5 with TRBJ2-1; 9 bases are a match to TRBD2. CDR3 size: 15 residues. With V trimmed by 5 bases and J by 10 bases, 12 bases remained unmatched. Germline V gene sequence: CDR1 MNHEY, CDR2 SVGAGI. The CDR3 spells CASSKAGGQFGEQFF. The CDR3 DNA reads TGTGCCAGCAGTAAAGCGGGGGGCCAGTTCGGGGAGCAGTTCTTC.

There are a few counts of this clonotype. V is TRBV9 and J is TRBJ1-6; D gene unclear. Germline V gene data show CDR1 as SGDLS and CDR2 as YYNGEE. This CDR3 has 13 residues. Trimming stripped 4 bases from V and 10 bases from J, with 12 bases between. The CDR3 region has the DNA TGTGCCAGCAGCCTCCGGGAGGACTCACCCCTCCACTTT. It codes for CASSLREDSPLHF.

This clonotype appeared many times. The gene calls are TRBV5-1 and TRBJ2-5; tentative D call: TRBD2 (6 bases). Trimming took 3 bases from V and 1 from J, leaving 10 bases between them. The CDR3 loop spans 14 amino acids. CDR1 is SGHRS and CDR2 is YFSETQ in the germline V gene. CDR3 in amino acids: CASSYTGSQETQYF. In DNA form, the CDR3 reads TGCGCCAGCAGCTATACCGGGAGCCAAGAGACCCAGTACTTC. The variable domain in full, completed from reference TRBV5-1 and TRBJ2-5, reads KAGVTQTPRYLIKTRGQQVTLSCSPISGHRSVSWYQQTPGQGLQFLFEYFSETQRNKGNFPGRFSGRQFSNSRSEMNVSTLELGDSALYLCASSYTGSQETQYFGPGTRLLVL.

This clonotype was recorded many times. The chain links TRBV5-1 to TRBJ2-3; D is unclear. The CDR3 is made up of 14 amino acids. Deletions cut 6 bases from V and 5 bases from J, with 16 bases between. Germline lookup yields CDR1 SGHRS and CDR2 YFSETQ. The CDR3 is CASNDPGSQDTQYF. For the CDR3, the DNA is TGCGCCAGCAACGACCCGGGCAGCCAAGATACGCAGTATTTT.

This rearrangement joins TRBV7-3 to TRBJ1-2, with TRBD1 as a possible D gene (5 bases). V was trimmed by 5 bases and J by 7 bases, leaving 14 bases between them. Germline V CDR1 and CDR2: SGHTA, FQGTGA. The CDR3 extends over 13 amino acids. Here the CDR3 reads CASSPGRAGGYTF. The CDR3 DNA reads TGTGCCAGCAGCCCTGGCAGGGCTGGTGGCTACACCTTC.

This clonotype showed up many times. V is TRBV18 and J is TRBJ1-1; tentative D call: TRBD1 (6 bases). Looked up from germline, CDR1 is KGHSH and CDR2 is LQKENI. Between the trimmed V and J ends, which lost 3 bases and 5 bases, there was a span of 13 bases. The CDR3 loop spans 14 amino acids. CDR3 region: CASSPPGAKTEAFF. The CDR3 bases are TGTGCCAGCTCACCGCCGGGGGCAAAAACTGAAGCTTTCTTT.

This clonotype was found a few times. This sequence joins TRBV6-5 and TRBJ2-3; D is uncertain. Between the trimmed V and J ends, which lost 6 bases and 1 base, there was a span of 8 bases. The CDR3 length is 13 residues. Germline values: CDR1 MNHEY, CDR2 SVGAGI. The CDR3 region is CASRGFGTDTQYF. CDR3 bases: TGTGCCAGCAGGGGGTTCGGCACAGATACGCAGTATTTT.

The J gene is TRBJ2-1, the V gene TRBV5-1; D is possibly TRBD1 (5 bases). This CDR3 has 14 residues. CDR1 and CDR2 (germline): SGHRS, YFSETQ. The V end lost 2 bases, the J end lost 5 bases, and 11 bases lay between the germline ends. The CDR3 here is CASSFDSLDNEQFF. In DNA, the CDR3 is TGCGCCAGCAGCTTCGACAGTCTGGACAATGAGCAGTTCTTC.

The chain has TRBV15 and TRBJ2-3, with TRBD2 matching 7 bases. Germline CDR1 reads LNHNV; CDR2 reads YYDKDF (reference sequence). J was trimmed by 6 bases and V by 0 bases; bases with no gene match: 12. The CDR3 spans 17 residues. CDR3 DNA sequence: TGTGCCACCAGCAGAGACCCCGGCGGGGGTCCTCTGGATACGCAGTATTTT. Protein sequence: CATSRDPGGGPLDTQYF.

This sequence joins TRBV12-3 or TRBV12-4 and TRBJ1-1, with no clear D. The CDR3 spans 15 residues. V lost 6 bases and J 1 base, leaving 15 bases between the germline ends. The CDR3 nucleotides are TGTGCCAGCAGGACCGCAGGACGCGAGAACACTGAAGCTTTCTTT. As protein: CASRTAGRENTEAFF.

V and J are TRBV12-3 or TRBV12-4 and TRBJ1-1; D unclear. The V and J ends lost 1 base and 4 bases respectively, with 10 bases between them. The CDR3 has 14 residues. The CDR3 region has the DNA TGTGCCAGCAGTTTAGTAGACGGGAGCACTGAAGCTTTCTTT. Protein: CASSLVDGSTEAFF.

This clonotype showed up just a few times. This chain joins TRBV28 and TRBJ2-7, with 7 bases fitting TRBD1. The junction had 15 bases not matched to a gene; V was cut back by 7 bases and J by 6 bases. CDR1 is MDHEN, CDR2 SYDVKM, per germline. CDR3 length: 15 amino acids. CDR3 loop: CASTPEGTAPSEQYF. CDR3 coding DNA: TGTGCCAGCACCCCTGAGGGGACAGCGCCCTCCGAGCAGTACTTC.

The CDR3 DNA reads TGTGCCAGCAGCTCAGGGGGGTCATATCAAAACATTCAGTACTTC. This gives the protein CASSSGGSYQNIQYF. The V gene is TRBV5-4, the J gene TRBJ2-4; a possible D gene is TRBD1 (7 bases). Trimming shortened V by 3 bases and J by 5 bases, and 15 bases separated the two germline ends. The CDR3 has 15 residues. Per the germline V gene, CDR1 is SGHNT and CDR2 is YYREEE (reference sequence). The full variable domain, rest sourced from reference TRBV5-4 and TRBJ2-4, is ETGVTQSPTHLIKTRGQQVTLRCSSQSGHNTVSWYQQALGQGPQFIFQYYREEENGRGNFPPRFSGLQFPNYSSELNVNALELDDSALYLCASSSGGSYQNIQYFGAGTRLSVL.

This clonotype was detected only a few times. The rearrangement links TRBV29-1 to TRBJ2-2, with no clear D. The length of the CDR3 is 13 residues. Germline CDR1 is SQVTM and CDR2 is ANQGSEA. V lost 7 bases and J 4 bases, leaving 13 bases between the germline ends. The CDR3 DNA reads TGCAGCGCCGTTAGAACACCCACCGGGGAGCTGTTTTTT. Its protein product is CSAVRTPTGELFF.

This clonotype was counted only a few times. This sequence joins TRBV12-3 or TRBV12-4 and TRBJ2-3; D is undetermined. The ends were cut back, 4 bases at V and 7 bases at J, with 12 bases in the middle. The CDR3 is made up of 13 amino acids. The CDR3 protein is CASSSPRTNTQYF. The CDR3 bases are TGTGCCAGCAGTTCCCCGCGGACGAATACGCAGTATTTT.

This clonotype was seen a few times. The chain has TRBV10-3 and TRBJ2-1; 8 bases are shared with TRBD2. The J segment lost 4 bases and the V segment lost 6 bases, leaving 5 bases of the junction unmatched. Germline V CDR1 and CDR2: ENHRY, SYGVKD. CDR3 length: 14 amino acids. The CDR3 DNA sequence: TGTGCCATCAGCCCCGGGACTAGTTACAATGAGCAGTTCTTC. Translation gives CAISPGTSYNEQFF.

This sequence joins TRBV5-6 and TRBJ2-2; the D is unclear. The CDR3 spans 13 residues. The germline V gene has CDR1 SGHDT and CDR2 YYEEEE. V lost 4 bases to trimming and J lost 5 bases, with 9 bases between them. Here the CDR3 reads CASSPARTGELFF. CDR3 sequence (DNA): TGTGCCAGCAGCCCCGCCAGGACCGGGGAGCTGTTTTTT.